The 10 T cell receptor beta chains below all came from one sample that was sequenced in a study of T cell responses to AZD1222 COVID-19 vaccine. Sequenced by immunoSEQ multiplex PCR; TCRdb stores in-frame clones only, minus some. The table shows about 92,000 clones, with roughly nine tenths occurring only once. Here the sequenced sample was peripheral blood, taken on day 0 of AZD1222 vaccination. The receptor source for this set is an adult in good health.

The CDR3, as DNA: TGTGCCAGCAGATGGGGGGACAGGGGCTTTAATGAGCAGTTCTTC. This encodes CASRWGDRGFNEQFF. The genes are TRBV3-1 (or the pseudogene TRBV3-2) and TRBJ2-1; 10 nucleotides align to TRBD1. The germline V gene has CDR1 LGHDT and CDR2 YNNKEL (reference sequence). This CDR3 spans 15 amino acids. With V trimmed by 6 bases and J by 7 bases, 9 bases remained unmatched.

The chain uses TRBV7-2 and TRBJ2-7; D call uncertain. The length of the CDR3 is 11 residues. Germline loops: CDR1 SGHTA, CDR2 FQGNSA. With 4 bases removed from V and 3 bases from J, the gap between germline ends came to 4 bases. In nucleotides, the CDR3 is TGTGCCAGCAGCTCAAACTACGAGCAGTACTTC. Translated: CASSSNYEQYF.

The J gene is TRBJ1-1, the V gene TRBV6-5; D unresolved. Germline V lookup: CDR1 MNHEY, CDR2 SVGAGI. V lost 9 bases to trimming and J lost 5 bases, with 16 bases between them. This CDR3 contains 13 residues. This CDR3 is CASNAPKRTEAFF. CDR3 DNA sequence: TGTGCCAGTAACGCCCCGAAGAGGACTGAAGCTTTCTTT.

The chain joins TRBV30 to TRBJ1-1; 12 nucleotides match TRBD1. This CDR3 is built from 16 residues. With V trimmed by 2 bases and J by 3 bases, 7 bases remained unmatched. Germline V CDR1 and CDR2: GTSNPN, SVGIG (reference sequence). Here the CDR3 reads CAWSSGTGGADTEAFF. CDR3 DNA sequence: TGTGCCTGGAGTTCCGGGACAGGGGGCGCGGACACTGAAGCTTTCTTT.

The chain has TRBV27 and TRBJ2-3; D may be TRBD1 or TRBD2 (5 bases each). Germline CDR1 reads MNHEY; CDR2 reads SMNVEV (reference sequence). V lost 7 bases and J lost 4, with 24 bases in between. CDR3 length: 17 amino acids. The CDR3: CASKQGPGLELADTQYF. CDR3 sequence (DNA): TGTGCCAGCAAGCAGGGCCCGGGGTTAGAATTGGCAGATACGCAGTATTTT.

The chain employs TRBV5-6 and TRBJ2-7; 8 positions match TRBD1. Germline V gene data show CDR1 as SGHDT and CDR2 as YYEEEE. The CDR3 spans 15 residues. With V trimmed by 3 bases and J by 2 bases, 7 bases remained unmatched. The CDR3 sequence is CASSSGQGGPYEQYF. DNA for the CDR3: TGTGCCAGCAGCTCAGGACAGGGCGGTCCCTACGAGCAGTACTTC.

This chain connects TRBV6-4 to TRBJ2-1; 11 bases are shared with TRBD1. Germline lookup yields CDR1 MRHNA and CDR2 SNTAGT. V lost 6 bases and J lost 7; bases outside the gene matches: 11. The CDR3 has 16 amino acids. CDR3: CASSSTGTGGTNEQFF. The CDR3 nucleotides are TGTGCCAGCAGCTCCACCGGGACAGGGGGAACAAATGAGCAGTTCTTC.

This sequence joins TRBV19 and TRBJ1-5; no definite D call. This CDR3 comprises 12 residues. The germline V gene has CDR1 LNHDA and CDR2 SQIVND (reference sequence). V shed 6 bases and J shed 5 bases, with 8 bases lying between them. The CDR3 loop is CASSLHDQPQHF. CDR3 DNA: TGTGCCAGTAGCTTGCACGATCAGCCCCAGCATTTT.

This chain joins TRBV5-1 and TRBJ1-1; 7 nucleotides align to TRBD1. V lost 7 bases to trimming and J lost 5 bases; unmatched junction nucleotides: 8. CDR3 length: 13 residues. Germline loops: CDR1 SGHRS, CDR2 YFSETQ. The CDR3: CASEVPGGTEAFF. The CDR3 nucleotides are TGCGCCAGCGAGGTCCCAGGGGGGACTGAAGCTTTCTTT.

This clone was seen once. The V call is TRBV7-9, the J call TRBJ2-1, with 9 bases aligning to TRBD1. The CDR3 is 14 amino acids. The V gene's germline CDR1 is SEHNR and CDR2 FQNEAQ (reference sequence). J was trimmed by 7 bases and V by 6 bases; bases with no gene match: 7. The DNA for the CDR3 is TGTGCCAGCAGACCGGGACAGGGTAGAAATGAGCAGTTCTTC. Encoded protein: CASRPGQGRNEQFF.